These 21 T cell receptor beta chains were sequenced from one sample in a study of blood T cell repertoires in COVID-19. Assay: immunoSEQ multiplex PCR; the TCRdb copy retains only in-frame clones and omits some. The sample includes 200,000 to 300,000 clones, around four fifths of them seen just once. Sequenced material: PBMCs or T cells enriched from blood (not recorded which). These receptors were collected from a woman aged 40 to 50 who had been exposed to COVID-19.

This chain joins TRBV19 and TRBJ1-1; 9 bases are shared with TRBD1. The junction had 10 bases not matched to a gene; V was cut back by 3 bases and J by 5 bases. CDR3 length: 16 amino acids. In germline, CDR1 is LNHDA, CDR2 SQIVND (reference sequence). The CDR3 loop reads CASSIPGTGKNTEAFF. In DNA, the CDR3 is TGTGCCAGTAGTATCCCCGGGACAGGGAAGAATACTGAAGCTTTCTTT.

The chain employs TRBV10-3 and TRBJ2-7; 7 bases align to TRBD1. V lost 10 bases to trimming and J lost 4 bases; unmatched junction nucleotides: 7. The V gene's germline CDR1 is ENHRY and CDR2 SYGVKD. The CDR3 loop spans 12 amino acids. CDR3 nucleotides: TGTGCCACCGGGACAGCAGCTTACGAGCAGTACTTC. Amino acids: CATGTAAYEQYF.

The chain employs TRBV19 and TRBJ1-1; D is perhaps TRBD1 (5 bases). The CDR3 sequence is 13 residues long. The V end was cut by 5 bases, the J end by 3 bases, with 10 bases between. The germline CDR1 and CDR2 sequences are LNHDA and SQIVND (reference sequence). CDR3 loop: CASSYRRDTEAFF. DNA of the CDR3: TGTGCCAGTAGTTACAGGCGAGACACTGAAGCTTTCTTT.

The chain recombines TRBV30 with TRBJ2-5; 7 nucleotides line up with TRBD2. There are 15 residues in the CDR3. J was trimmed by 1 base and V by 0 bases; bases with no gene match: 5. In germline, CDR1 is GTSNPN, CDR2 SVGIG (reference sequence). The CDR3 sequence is CAWSVVIAGQETQYF. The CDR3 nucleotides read TGTGCCTGGAGTGTGGTAATAGCGGGCCAAGAGACCCAGTACTTC.

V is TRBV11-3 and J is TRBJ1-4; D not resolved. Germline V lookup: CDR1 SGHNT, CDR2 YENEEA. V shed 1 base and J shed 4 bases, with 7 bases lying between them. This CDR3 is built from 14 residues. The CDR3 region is CASSLVERNEKLFF. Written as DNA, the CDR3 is TGTGCCAGCAGCTTAGTCGAGCGTAATGAAAAACTGTTTTTT.

Here the CDR3 reads CASSPSSPGGNTEAFF. The CDR3, as DNA: TGTGCCAGCTCACCTTCCTCCCCGGGGGGCAACACTGAAGCTTTCTTT. V gene TRBV18 combines with J gene TRBJ1-1; D is perhaps TRBD1 (6 bases). Germline loops: CDR1 KGHSH, CDR2 LQKENI. CDR3 length: 16 amino acids. V lost 3 bases to trimming and J lost 2 bases, with 16 bases between them.

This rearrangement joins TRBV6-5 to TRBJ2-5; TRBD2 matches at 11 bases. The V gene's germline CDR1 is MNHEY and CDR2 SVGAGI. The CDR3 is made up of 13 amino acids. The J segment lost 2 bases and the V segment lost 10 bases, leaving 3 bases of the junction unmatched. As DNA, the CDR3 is TGTGCCACCCGGACTAGCGGGCAAGAGACCCAGTACTTC. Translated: CATRTSGQETQYF.

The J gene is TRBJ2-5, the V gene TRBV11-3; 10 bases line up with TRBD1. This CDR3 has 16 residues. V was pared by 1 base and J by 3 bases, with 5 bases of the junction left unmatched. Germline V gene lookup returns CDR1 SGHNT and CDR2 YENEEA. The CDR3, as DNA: TGTGCCAGCAGCTTAGGGGACGGGACAGGGGAAGAGACCCAGTACTTC. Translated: CASSLGDGTGEETQYF.

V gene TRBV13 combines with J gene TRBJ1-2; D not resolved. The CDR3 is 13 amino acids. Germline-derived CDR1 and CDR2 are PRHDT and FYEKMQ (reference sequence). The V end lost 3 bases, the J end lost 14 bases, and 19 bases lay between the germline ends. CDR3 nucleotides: TGTGCCAGCAGCTTCCCCCTAACTATGGCTAGTACCTTC. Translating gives CASSFPLTMASTF.

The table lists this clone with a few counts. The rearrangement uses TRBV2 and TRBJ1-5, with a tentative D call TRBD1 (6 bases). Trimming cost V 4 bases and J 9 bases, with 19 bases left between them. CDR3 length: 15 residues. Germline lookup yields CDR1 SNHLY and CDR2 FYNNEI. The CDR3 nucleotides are TGTGCCAGCAGTGTAAGGGAACAGGGAGAATCGCCCCAGCATTTT. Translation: CASSVREQGESPQHF.

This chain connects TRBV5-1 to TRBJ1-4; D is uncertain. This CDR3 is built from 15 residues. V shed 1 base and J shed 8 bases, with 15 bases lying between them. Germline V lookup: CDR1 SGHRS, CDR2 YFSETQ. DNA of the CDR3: TGCGCCAGCAGCTTGACCCTAGGCCCTCAGGAAAAACTGTTTTTT. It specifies CASSLTLGPQEKLFF.

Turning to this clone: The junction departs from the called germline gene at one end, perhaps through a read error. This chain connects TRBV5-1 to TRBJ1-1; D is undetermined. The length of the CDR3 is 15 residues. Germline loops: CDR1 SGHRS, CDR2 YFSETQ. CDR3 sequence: CASSILATGNAEAFF. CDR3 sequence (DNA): TGCGCCAGCAGCATACTCGCGACGGGGAACGCTGAAGCTTTCTTT.

For the CDR3, the DNA is TGCGCCAGCAGCTTGGGAGGGGGGGATAATTCACCCCTCCACTTT. This encodes CASSLGGGDNSPLHF. V and J are TRBV5-1 and TRBJ1-6, with a tentative D call TRBD1 (6 bases). The germline CDR1 and CDR2 sequences are SGHRS and YFSETQ. The CDR3 sequence is 15 residues long. Trimming shortened V by 0 bases and J by 5 bases, and 9 bases separated the two germline ends.

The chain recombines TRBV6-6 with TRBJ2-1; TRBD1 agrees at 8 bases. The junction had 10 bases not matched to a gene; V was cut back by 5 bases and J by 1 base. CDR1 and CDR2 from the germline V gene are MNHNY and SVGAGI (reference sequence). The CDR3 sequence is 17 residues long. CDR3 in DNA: TGTGCCAGCAGTCAGTTCCAGGGGGCCCCATCCTACAATGAGCAGTTCTTC. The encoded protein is CASSQFQGAPSYNEQFF.

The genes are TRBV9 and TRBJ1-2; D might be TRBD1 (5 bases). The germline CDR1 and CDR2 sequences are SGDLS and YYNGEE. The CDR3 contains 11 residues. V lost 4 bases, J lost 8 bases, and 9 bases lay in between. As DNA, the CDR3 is TGTGCCAGCAGCTCGGGGGGAGGCTACACCTTC. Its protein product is CASSSGGGYTF.

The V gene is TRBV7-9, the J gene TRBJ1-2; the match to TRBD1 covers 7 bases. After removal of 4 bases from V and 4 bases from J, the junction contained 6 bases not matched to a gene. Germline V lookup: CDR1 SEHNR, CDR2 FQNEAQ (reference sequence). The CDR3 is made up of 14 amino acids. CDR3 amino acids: CASSWTGDAYGYTF. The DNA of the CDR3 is TGTGCCAGCAGCTGGACAGGTGACGCCTATGGCTACACCTTC.

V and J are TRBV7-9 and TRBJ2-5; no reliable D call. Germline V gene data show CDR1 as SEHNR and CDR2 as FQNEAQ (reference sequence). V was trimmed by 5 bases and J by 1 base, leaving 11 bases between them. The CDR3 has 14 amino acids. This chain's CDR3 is CASSLAVIQETQYF. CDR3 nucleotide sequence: TGTGCCAGCAGCCTCGCGGTGATCCAAGAGACCCAGTACTTC.

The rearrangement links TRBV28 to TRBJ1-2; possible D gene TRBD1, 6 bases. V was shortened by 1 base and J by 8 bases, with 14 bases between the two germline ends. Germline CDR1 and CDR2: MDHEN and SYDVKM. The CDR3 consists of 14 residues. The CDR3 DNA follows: TGTGCCAGCAGTTTATTTCACGGGGGGCCCGGCTACACCTTC. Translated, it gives CASSLFHGGPGYTF.

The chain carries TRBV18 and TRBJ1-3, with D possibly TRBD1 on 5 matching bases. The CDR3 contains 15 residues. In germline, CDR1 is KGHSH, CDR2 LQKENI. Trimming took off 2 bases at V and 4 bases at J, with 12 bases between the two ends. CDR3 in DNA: TGTGCCAGCTCACCAGGCCAGGGCAGCGGAAACACCATATATTTT. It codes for CASSPGQGSGNTIYF.

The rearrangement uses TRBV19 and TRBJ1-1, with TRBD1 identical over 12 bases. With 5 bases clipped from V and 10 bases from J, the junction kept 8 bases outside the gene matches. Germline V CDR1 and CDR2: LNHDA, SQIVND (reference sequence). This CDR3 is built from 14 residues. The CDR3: CASSSSGTGGIAFF. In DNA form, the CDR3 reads TGTGCCAGTAGTTCTTCCGGGACAGGGGGCATAGCTTTCTTT.

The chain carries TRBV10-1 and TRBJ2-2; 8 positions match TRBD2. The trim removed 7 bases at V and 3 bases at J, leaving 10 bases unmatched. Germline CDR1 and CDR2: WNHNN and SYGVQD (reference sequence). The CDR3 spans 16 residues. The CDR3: CASTRGGASHTGELFF. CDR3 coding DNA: TGCGCCAGCACCCGGGGGGGGGCCTCCCACACCGGGGAGCTGTTTTTT.